This T cell receptor (beta chain) was identified during a study of T-cell memory formation after mild COVID-19. The overall study: TCR clusters mostly belonged to single donors.

This clonotype appeared a few times. Amplification by 5'RACE using constant-segment primers produced TCR alpha and TCR beta cDNA libraries that carried sample barcodes and UMIs. TCRdb ran MiXCR on the 5' RACE reads and lists one entry per CDR3 protein. The top ten hold roughly 21% of the sample, which has more than 350,000 distinct CDR3 sequences, about a sixth seen once. The CDR3 has 14 amino acids. Germline CDR1 and CDR2: MNHNY and SVGAGI (reference sequence). Trimming shortened V by 5 bases and J by 6 bases, and 13 bases separated the two germline ends. The origin of this receptor is a man aged 18-30 years who had mild COVID-19 (a few samples of this study predate the infection). Cell type and time point are not known. Sequenced: PBMCs or a T cell subset sorted from them (not recorded which). The genes are TRBV6-6 and TRBJ2-2, with D perhaps matching TRBD2 (6 bases). DNA for the CDR3: TGTGCCAGCAGTCTCCTGTCGGGGGCCGGGGAGCTGTTTTTT. Translating gives CASSLLSGAGELFF.